This T cell receptor (beta chain) was sequenced during a study of blood T cell repertoires in COVID-19. Study as a whole: Donors in the United States, Italy and Spain gave samples during acute or convalescent COVID-19.

Only in-frame clones appear in the TCRdb table, and some are missing; sequencing was by immunoSEQ multiplex PCR. The sample lists approximately 350,000 clones, around 91% occurring once. This clone was detected only a few times. The source of this sequence is a woman aged 18 to 35 who had recovered from COVID-19. Sequencing used peripheral blood.

The CDR3 is CASSATFGKLFF. The DNA for the CDR3 is TGTGCCAGCTCAGCCACTTTTGGAAAACTGTTTTTT. This chain links TRBV18 with TRBJ1-4; D remains ambiguous. The germline V and J ends were trimmed by 5 bases and 10 bases, with 11 bases remaining between them. This CDR3 region has 12 residues. From germline, CDR1 is KGHSH and CDR2 LQKENI.